This TCR beta chain was recorded in a study of beta chain features in type 1 diabetes. In the study overall: Sorted cells numbering under 110 million were examined across all samples.

The CDR3 is 15 amino acids. V was clipped by 3 bases and J by 3 bases; unmatched bases: 7. Germline V lookup: CDR1 KGHSH, CDR2 LQKENI. Comment on this clone: Its antigen is as yet unknown.

Expressed TCRB transcripts were sequenced, since all the RNA that had been isolated was reverse transcribed. Libraries were prepared by immunoSEQ multiplex PCR; TCRdb keeps only in-frame clonotypes and omits some of them. The sample lists some 270,000 clones; roughly a tenth were seen once. Study-wide results and caveats: Although PCR might favor shorter templates, it would do so equally in patients and controls. The study found moderately but significantly shorter TCRB CDR3s in all four CD4+ subsets of Type 1 diabetes patients. Diminished insertions and augmented deletions at VDJ junctions characterized type 1 diabetes patients.

Sequencing was performed on naive CD4+ T cells from blood. The source of this sequence is a man aged 25-40 years with type 1 diabetes. This rearrangement joins TRBV18 to TRBJ2-7, with 8 bases fitting TRBD1. The CDR3 protein is CASSPSDRAGYEQYF. CDR3 DNA: TGTGCCAGCTCACCCTCGGACAGGGCGGGCTACGAGCAGTACTTC.